The rows below give T cell receptor beta chains drawn from one sample of a study of tumor-infiltrating lymphocytes in oesophageal squamous cell carcinoma. In TCRdb, the PCR reads were re-called with MiXCR into one record per CDR3 protein. The sample shows some 10,000 distinct CDR3 sequences, about 60% of them seen only once. Sequenced input: esophageal tumor tissue. Every receptor here comes from a male donor with esophageal squamous cell carcinoma. The CDR3 runs from the conserved cysteine through the conserved F or W. D genes are given only for firm matches. Part of the rows lack a size; the others show once, few, many or a class for expanded clones.

CDR3nt | CDR3aa | d_gene | j_gene | abundance | v_gene
TGCGCCAGCAGTGACACTACGAGGAATGAGCAGTTCTTC | CASSDTTRNEQFF | - | TRBJ2-1 | - | TRBV10-2
TGTGCCAGCAGCTTAGGCCCGGTTGGGGAGACCCAGTACTTC | CASSLGPVGETQYF | - | TRBJ2-5 | - | TRBV7-9
TGTGCCAGCAGTCCCTTACCCCCGTCCTCCCTCCTACAAGAGACCCAGTACTTC | CASSPLPPSSLLQETQYF | - | TRBJ2-5 | - | TRBV28
TGTGCCAGCAGCCAATCACCGGACCGCCTCTACGAGCAGTACTTC | CASSQSPDRLYEQYF | - | TRBJ2-7 | - | TRBV7-2
TGTGCTAGCAGCTCGGACAGGAACAATGAGCAGTTCTTC | CASSSDRNNEQFF | TRBD1 | TRBJ2-1 | few | TRBV7-6
TGTGCCAGCAGTTGGGGACTTACGAACACTGAAGCTTTCTTT | CASSWGLTNTEAFF | - | TRBJ1-1 | - | TRBV7-2
TGTGCCAGCAGCTTAGCGGGGAAAGTCTCCTACGAGCAGTACTTC | CASSLAGKVSYEQYF | - | TRBJ2-7 | once | TRBV11-1
TGCGCCAGCAGCCCAGTATCAGATACGCAGTATTTT | CASSPVSDTQYF | - | TRBJ2-3 | - | TRBV5-1
TGCGCCAGCAGTGAGAGCGGGACAGGGGGCTTCGAGCAGTACTTC | CASSESGTGGFEQYF | TRBD1 | TRBJ2-7 | - | TRBV10-1
TGTGCCAGCAGTTGGGGGGGCAACTCCTATAATTCACCCCTCCACTTT | CASSWGGNSYNSPLHF | - | TRBJ1-6 | - | TRBV12-3/TRBV12-4
TGTGCCAGCAGCTTAGAGGCTGTGACAGATACGCAGTATTTT | CASSLEAVTDTQYF | - | TRBJ2-3 | once | TRBV11-2
TGTGCCACCAGTGATTTGAGCATCAATCAGCCCCAGCATTTT | CATSDLSINQPQHF | - | TRBJ1-5 | - | TRBV24-1
TGTGCCAGCAGCCAAGGGGGGACAGGGCGAGAGCAGTACTTC | CASSQGGTGREQYF | TRBD1 | TRBJ2-7 | medium-sized | TRBV7-9
TGTGCCAGCAGCCTCCGTTTGGGGGGTGAGCAGTTCTTC | CASSLRLGGEQFF | - | TRBJ2-1 | - | TRBV7-2
TGTGCCAGCAGTTATGGTCAGCGGGAGCGCACAGATACGCAGTATTTT | CASSYGQRERTDTQYF | TRBD2 | TRBJ2-3 | - | TRBV12-3/TRBV12-4
TGTGCCAGCAGCTTAGCACTAGCGACCTACGAGCAGTACTTC | CASSLALATYEQYF | TRBD2 | TRBJ2-7 | - | TRBV7-2
TGTGCCAGCAGCTTAGTACCCGGAGTCGGGGAGCTGTTTTTT | CASSLVPGVGELFF | - | TRBJ2-2 | - | TRBV7-2
TGTGCCAGCAGTGACGGCGATTACAATGAGCAGTTCTTC | CASSDGDYNEQFF | - | TRBJ2-1 | medium-sized | TRBV6-4
TGTGCCAGCAGCCTACTCCGGGGGATAGCCAAAAACATTCAGTACTTC | CASSLLRGIAKNIQYF | - | TRBJ2-4 | medium-sized | TRBV7-8
TGTGCCAGCAGTTCACTAGCGGGATACGAGCAGTACTTC | CASSSLAGYEQYF | TRBD2 | TRBJ2-7 | - | TRBV7-2
TGTGCCACCAGCAGGGCGAATGTAGGGGGGGAGCAGTACTTC | CATSRANVGGEQYF | - | TRBJ2-5 | - | TRBV15
TGTGCCAGCAGCTTAGAAGGAACTAGCATCCCCTACAATGAGCAGTTCTTC | CASSLEGTSIPYNEQFF | - | TRBJ2-1 | once | TRBV7-6
TGTGCCAGCAGCCCATACGGCAGTGAGCAGTTCTTC | CASSPYGSEQFF | - | TRBJ2-1 | few | TRBV7-2
TGTGCCAGCAGCTTCTACGCAGATACGCAGTATTTT | CASSFYADTQYF | - | TRBJ2-3 | many | TRBV7-3
TGTGCCAGCAGCTTATCCAGGGGGACTGAAGCTTTCTTT | CASSLSRGTEAFF | TRBD1 | TRBJ1-1 | large | TRBV7-3
TGTGCCACCAGTGATCCCCGGACAGGGGTGGGACTAGCGGGGAGCACAGATACGCAGTATTTT | CATSDPRTGVGLAGSTDTQYF | TRBD2 | TRBJ2-3 | - | TRBV24-1
TGTGCCAGCAGCCCCGCTCTTGGGGGGGGGGGTTCCTTCTTC | CASSPALGGGGSFF | TRBD2 | TRBJ2-7 | - | TRBV7-2
TGTGCCAGCAGCTTAGCGCAGGGGGGTGAATACAATGAGCAGTTCTTC | CASSLAQGGEYNEQFF | - | TRBJ2-1 | few | TRBV7-6
TGTGCCAGCAGCTTAGGTGTCTACGAGCAGTATTTT | CASSLGVYEQYF | - | TRBJ2-3 | - | TRBV11-2
TGTGCCAGCAGCTTAAGACGGGGGGGCCTCAATGAGCAGTTCTTC | CASSLRRGGLNEQFF | TRBD2 | TRBJ2-1 | - | TRBV7-3
TGTGCCAGCAGTGAATACGGGGGAGGGTTAGATACGCAGTATTTT | CASSEYGGGLDTQYF | TRBD2 | TRBJ2-3 | medium-sized | TRBV6-1
TGTGCCAGCAGTCCCGGACAGGGTTATTCACCCCTCCACTTC | CASSPGQGYSPLHF | TRBD1 | TRBJ2-4 | - | TRBV6-5
TGTGCTAGCCCTCAGTACTCTGGAAACACCATATATTTT | CASPQYSGNTIYF | - | TRBJ1-3 | - | TRBV12-5
TGTGCCAGCAGCCGCACCGGGACAGGCCAAGAGACCCAGTACTTC | CASSRTGTGQETQYF | TRBD1 | TRBJ2-5 | few | TRBV7-3
TGCGCCAGCAGCCTCCCTCTAGGGGAGGGACCAAGGGGCTACACCTTC | CASSLPLGEGPRGYTF | - | TRBJ1-2 | many | TRBV4-1
TGTGCCAGCAGCTTTGTGGGACAGGGCTTTCAGCCCCAGCATTTT | CASSFVGQGFQPQHF | TRBD1 | TRBJ1-5 | - | TRBV7-6
TGTGCCAGCAGCCACAGGGTGGGTGAGCAGTTCTTC | CASSHRVGEQFF | - | TRBJ2-1 | - | TRBV11-2
TGTGCCAGCAGCTACCAAGAGACCCAGTACTTC | CASSYQETQYF | - | TRBJ2-5 | - | TRBV7-2